One sample yielded the 7 T cell receptor beta chains listed below, sequenced in a study of identical twins. Each CDR3 protein is one row after TCRdb ran MiXCR on the 5' RACE reads. In the table there are 450,000 or so distinct CDR3 sequences, about 13% of which are singletons. This sample was also put to use in a study of yellow fever vaccine responses in identical twins.

The sequencing input was CD4+ T cells sorted from blood. The source of these receptors is a woman aged 18-35 years in good health.

The chain links TRBV2 to TRBJ2-1; D might be TRBD2 (7 bases). The CDR3 length is 16 residues. V shed 2 bases and J shed 3 bases, with 14 bases lying between them. From germline, CDR1 is SNHLY and CDR2 FYNNEI. In DNA form, the CDR3 reads TGTGCCAGCAGTGAAAGGGGGGGGTCCTACTACAATGAGCAGTTCTTC. It translates to CASSERGGSYYNEQFF. Drawing the rest from reference TRBV2 and TRBJ2-1, the complete variable domain is EPEVTQTPSHQVTQMGQEVILRCVPISNHLYFYWYRQILGQKVEFLVSFYNNEISEKSEIFDDQFSVERPDGSNFTLKIRSTKLEDSAMYFCASSERGGSYYNEQFFGPGTRLTVL.

This rearrangement joins TRBV19 to TRBJ2-5; D may be TRBD2 (5 bases). There are 13 residues in the CDR3. CDR1 and CDR2 from the germline V gene are LNHDA and SQIVND (reference sequence). V shed 6 bases and J shed 4 bases, with 12 bases lying between them. CDR3 DNA: TGTGCCAGTAGGTTTTTAGGAGGAGAGACCCAGTACTTC. As protein: CASRFLGGETQYF.

The chain combines TRBV4-3 with TRBJ2-1; D is unresolved. The CDR3 length is 16 residues. Between the trimmed V and J ends, which lost 0 bases and 2 bases, there was a span of 11 bases. In germline, CDR1 is LGHNA, CDR2 YSLEER. The CDR3 bases are TGCGCCAGCAGCCAAGATCCTACTGACGCCTACAATGAGCAGTTCTTC. Translation gives CASSQDPTDAYNEQFF.

This clonotype has a count of ten or more. The genes are TRBV9 and TRBJ2-2; 9 nucleotides align to TRBD1. The CDR3 consists of 16 residues. CDR1 SGDLS and CDR2 YYNGEE come from the germline V gene. The ends lost 1 base at V and 4 bases at J; junction bases unmatched: 5. The DNA for the CDR3 is TGTGCCAGCAGCGTATTTGGACAGGGGTCCACCGGGGAGCTGTTTTTT. Protein: CASSVFGQGSTGELFF.

This clonotype was counted many times. This chain joins TRBV29-1 and TRBJ2-1, with D possibly being TRBD2 (5 bases). Trimming removed 2 bases at V and 0 bases at J, with 14 bases between. This CDR3 region has 16 residues. Germline V CDR1 and CDR2: SQVTM, ANQGSEA. The CDR3 reads CSVEQGLADSYNEQFF. The CDR3 DNA follows: TGCAGCGTTGAACAAGGCCTAGCCGACTCCTACAATGAGCAGTTCTTC.

The chain uses TRBV5-6 and TRBJ2-1; TRBD1 aligns across 8 bases. CDR3 length equals 16 residues. Germline CDR1 SGHDT, CDR2 YYEEEE. V was clipped by 4 bases and J by 1 base; unmatched bases: 7. CDR3 nucleotides: TGTGCCAGCAGCCATGGGACAGGACGGTCCTACAATGAGCAGTTCTTC. Translating gives CASSHGTGRSYNEQFF.

The DNA of the CDR3 is TGTGCCAGCAGCGAAAAAAGGGGTCTACAAGAGACCCAGTACTTC. Its protein product is CASSEKRGLQETQYF. The chain couples TRBV6-1 to TRBJ2-5; the D gene is possibly TRBD1 (5 bases). The CDR3 extends over 15 amino acids. The V end lost 6 bases, the J end lost 2 bases, and 16 bases lay between the germline ends. CDR1 and CDR2 (germline): MNHNS, SASEGT.